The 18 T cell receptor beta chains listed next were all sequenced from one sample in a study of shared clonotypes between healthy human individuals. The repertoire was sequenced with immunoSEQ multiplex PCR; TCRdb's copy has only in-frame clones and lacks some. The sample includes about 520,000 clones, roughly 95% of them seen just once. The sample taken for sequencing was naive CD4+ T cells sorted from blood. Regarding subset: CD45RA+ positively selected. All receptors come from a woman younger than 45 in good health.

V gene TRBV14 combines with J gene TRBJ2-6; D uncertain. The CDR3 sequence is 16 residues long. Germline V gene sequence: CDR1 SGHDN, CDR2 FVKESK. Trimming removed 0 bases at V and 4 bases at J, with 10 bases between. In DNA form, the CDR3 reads TGTGCCAGCAGCCAAGACAGGCTTCGAGGGGCCAACGTCCTGACTTTC. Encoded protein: CASSQDRLRGANVLTF.

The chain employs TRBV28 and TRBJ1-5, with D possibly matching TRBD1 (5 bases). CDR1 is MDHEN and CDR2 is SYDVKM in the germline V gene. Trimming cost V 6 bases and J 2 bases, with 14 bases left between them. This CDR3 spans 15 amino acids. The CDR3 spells CASSRSGSGNQPQHF. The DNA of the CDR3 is TGTGCCAGCAGCCGATCAGGGTCAGGCAATCAGCCCCAGCATTTT.

The CDR3 DNA is TGTGCCAGCAGTTTCCAACCTAAATCCGGGGAGCTGTTTTTT. The encoded protein is CASSFQPKSGELFF. The V and J genes are TRBV6-5 and TRBJ2-2, with D unclear. The CDR3 consists of 14 residues. With 4 bases removed from V and 6 bases from J, the gap between germline ends came to 12 bases. Germline-derived CDR1 and CDR2 are MNHEY and SVGAGI.

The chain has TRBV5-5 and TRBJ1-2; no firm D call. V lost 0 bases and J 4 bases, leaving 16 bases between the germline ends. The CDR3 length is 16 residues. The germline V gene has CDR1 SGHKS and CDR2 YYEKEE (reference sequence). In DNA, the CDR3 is TGTGCCAGCAGCTTGGTTCCAGGCGGACTCCCCTATGGCTACACCTTC. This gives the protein CASSLVPGGLPYGYTF.

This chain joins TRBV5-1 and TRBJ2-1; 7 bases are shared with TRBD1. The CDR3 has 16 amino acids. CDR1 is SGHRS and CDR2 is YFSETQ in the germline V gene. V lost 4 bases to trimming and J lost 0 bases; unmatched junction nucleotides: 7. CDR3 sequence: CASSQYRDSSYNEQFF. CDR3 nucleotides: TGCGCCAGCAGCCAATACCGGGACAGCTCCTACAATGAGCAGTTCTTC.

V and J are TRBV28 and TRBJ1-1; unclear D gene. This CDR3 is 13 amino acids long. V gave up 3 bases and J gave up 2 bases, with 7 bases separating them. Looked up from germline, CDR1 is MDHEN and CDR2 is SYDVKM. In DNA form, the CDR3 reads TGTGCCAGCAGTTTTGTTACAAACACTGAAGCTTTCTTT. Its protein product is CASSFVTNTEAFF.

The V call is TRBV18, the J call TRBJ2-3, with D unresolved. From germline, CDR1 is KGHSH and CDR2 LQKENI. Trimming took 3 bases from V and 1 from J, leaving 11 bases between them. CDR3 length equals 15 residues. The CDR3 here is CASSPKLLGTDTQYF. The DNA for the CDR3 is TGTGCCAGCTCACCTAAATTATTGGGCACAGATACGCAGTATTTT.

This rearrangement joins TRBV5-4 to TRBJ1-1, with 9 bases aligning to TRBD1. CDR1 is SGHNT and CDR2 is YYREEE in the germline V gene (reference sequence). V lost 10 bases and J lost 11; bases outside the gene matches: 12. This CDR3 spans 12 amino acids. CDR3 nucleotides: TGTGCCTGCAAGGGACAGGGAACTAATGCTTTCTTT. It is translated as CACKGQGTNAFF.

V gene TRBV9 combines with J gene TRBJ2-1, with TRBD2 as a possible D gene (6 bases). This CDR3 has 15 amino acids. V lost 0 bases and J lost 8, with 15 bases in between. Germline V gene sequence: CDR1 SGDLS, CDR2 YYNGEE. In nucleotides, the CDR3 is TGTGCCAGCAGCGTAGGACTAGTGGGCCTGGATGAGCAGTTCTTC. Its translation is CASSVGLVGLDEQFF. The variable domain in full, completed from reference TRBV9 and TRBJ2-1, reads DSGVTQTPKHLITATGQRVTLRCSPRSGDLSVYWYQQSLDQGLQFLIQYYNGEERAKGNILERFSAQQFPDLHSELNLSSLELGDSALYFCASSVGLVGLDEQFFGPGTRLTVL.

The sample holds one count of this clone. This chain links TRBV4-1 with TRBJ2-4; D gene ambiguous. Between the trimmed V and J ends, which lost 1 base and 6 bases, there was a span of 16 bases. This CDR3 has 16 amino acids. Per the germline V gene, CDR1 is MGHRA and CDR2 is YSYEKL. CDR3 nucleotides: TGCGCCAGCAGCCAAGGTGGACCCCTTTGGGGAAACATTCAGTACTTC. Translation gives CASSQGGPLWGNIQYF.

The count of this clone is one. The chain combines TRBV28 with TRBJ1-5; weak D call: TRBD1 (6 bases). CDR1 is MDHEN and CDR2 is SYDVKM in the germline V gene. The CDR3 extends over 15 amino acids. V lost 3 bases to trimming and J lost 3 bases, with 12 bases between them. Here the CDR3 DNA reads TGTGCCAGCAGTTTTTGGGGGGCCGTCAATCAGCCCCAGCATTTT. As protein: CASSFWGAVNQPQHF.

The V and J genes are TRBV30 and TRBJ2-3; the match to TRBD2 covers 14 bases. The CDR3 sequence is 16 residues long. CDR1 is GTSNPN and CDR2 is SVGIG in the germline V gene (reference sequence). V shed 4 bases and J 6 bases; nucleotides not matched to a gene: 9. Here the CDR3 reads CAWTSPGLAGVDTQYF. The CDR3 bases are TGTGCCTGGACCTCCCCGGGACTAGCGGGAGTCGATACGCAGTATTTT.

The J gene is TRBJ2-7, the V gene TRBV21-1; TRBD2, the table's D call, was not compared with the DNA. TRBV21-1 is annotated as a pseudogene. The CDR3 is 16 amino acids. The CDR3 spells CASSKEWAGGLREQYF. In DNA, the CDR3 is TGTGCCAGCAGCAAAGAATGGGCGGGAGGGCTTCGGGAGCAGTACTTC.

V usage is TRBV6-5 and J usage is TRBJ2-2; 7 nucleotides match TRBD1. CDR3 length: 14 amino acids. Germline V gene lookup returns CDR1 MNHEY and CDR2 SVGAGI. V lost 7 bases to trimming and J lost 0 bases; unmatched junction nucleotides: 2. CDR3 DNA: TGTGCCAGCAAAGACAGGGCGAACACCGGGGAGCTGTTTTTT. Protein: CASKDRANTGELFF.

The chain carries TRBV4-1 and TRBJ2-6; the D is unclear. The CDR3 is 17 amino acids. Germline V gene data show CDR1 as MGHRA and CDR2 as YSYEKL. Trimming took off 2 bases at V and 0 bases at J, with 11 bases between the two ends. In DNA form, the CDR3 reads TGCGCCAGCAGCCAAAATATTATGAGCTCTGGGGCCAACGTCCTGACTTTC. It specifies CASSQNIMSSGANVLTF.

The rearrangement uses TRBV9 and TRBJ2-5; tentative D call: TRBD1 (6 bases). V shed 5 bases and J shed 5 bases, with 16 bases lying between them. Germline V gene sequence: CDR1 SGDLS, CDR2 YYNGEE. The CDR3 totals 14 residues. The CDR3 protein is CASSSTGIGETQYF. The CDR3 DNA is TGTGCCAGCAGTAGTACAGGGATAGGGGAGACCCAGTACTTC.

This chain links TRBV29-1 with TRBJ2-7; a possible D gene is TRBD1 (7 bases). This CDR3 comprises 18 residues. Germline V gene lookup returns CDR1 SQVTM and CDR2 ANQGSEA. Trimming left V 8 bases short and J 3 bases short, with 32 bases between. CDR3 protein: CSIRSGLRGRGHHYEQYF. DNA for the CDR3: TGCAGCATACGAAGCGGACTAAGGGGTAGGGGGCATCACTACGAGCAGTACTTC.

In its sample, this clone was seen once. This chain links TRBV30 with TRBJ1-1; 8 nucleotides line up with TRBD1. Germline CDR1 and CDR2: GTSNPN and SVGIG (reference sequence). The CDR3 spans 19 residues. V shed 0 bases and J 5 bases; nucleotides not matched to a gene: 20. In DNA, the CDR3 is TGTGCCTGGAGTGTATGGACAGGGCAGGGTATAGGGCGGCGGACTGAAGCTTTCTTT. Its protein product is CAWSVWTGQGIGRRTEAFF.